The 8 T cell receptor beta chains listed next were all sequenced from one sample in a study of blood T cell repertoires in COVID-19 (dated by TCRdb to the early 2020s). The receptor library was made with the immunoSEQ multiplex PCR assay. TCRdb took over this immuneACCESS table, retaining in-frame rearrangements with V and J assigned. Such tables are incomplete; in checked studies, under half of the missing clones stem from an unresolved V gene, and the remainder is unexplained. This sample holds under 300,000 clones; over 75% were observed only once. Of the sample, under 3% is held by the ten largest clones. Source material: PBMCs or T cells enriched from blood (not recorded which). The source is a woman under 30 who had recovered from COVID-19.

The CDR3 loop reads CASSEAFMSGDFYGYTF. CDR3 DNA: TGTGCCAGCAGTGAAGCTTTTATGTCGGGGGACTTCTATGGCTACACCTTC. The gene calls are TRBV6-1 and TRBJ1-2; D is possibly TRBD1 (5 bases). The V and J ends lost 0 bases and 4 bases respectively, with 18 bases between them. Germline V gene sequence: CDR1 MNHNS, CDR2 SASEGT. This CDR3 contains 17 residues.

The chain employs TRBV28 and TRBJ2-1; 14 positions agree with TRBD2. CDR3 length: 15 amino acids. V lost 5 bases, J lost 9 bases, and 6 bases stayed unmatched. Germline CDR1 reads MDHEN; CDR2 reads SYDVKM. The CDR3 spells CASSPRTSGGTEQFF. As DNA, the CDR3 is TGTGCCAGCAGTCCGCGGACTAGCGGGGGGACTGAGCAGTTCTTC.

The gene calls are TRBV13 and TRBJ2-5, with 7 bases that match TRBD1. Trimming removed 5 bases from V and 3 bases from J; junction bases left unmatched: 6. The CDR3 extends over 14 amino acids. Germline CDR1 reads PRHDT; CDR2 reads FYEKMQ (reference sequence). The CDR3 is CASSPWGTEETQYF. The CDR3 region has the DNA TGTGCCAGCAGCCCTTGGGGGACAGAAGAGACCCAGTACTTC.

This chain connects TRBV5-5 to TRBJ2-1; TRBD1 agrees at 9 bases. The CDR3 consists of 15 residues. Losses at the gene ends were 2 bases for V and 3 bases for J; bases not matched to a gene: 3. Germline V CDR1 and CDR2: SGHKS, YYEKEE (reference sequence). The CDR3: CASSLGQGIYNEQFF. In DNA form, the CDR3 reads TGTGCCAGCAGCTTAGGACAGGGGATCTACAATGAGCAGTTCTTC. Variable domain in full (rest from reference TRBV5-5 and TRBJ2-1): DAGVTQSPTHLIKTRGQQVTLRCSPISGHKSVSWYQQVLGQGPQFIFQYYEKEERGRGNFPDRFSARQFPNYSSELNVNALLLGDSALYLCASSLGQGIYNEQFFGPGTRLTVL.

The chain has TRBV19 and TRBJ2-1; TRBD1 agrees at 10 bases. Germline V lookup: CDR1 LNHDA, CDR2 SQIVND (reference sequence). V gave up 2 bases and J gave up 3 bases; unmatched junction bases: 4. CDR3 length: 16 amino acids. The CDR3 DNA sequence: TGTGCCAGTAGTATACTGGGACAGGGGAACTACAATGAGCAGTTCTTC. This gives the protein CASSILGQGNYNEQFF.

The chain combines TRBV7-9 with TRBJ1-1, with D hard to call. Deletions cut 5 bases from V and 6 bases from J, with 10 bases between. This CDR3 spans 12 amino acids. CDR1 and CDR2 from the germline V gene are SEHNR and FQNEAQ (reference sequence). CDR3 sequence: CASSIGRSEAFF. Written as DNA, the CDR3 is TGTGCCAGCAGCATAGGGCGGTCTGAAGCTTTCTTT.

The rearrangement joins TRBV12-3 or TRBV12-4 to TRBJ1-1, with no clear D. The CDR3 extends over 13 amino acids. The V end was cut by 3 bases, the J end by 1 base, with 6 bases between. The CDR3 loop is CASSLNGNTEAFF. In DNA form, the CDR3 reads TGTGCCAGCAGTTTGAACGGGAACACTGAAGCTTTCTTT.

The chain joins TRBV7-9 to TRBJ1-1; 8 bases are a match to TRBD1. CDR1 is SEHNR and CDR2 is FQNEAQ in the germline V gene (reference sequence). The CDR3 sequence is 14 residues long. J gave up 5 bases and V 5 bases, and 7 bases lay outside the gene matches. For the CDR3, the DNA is TGTGCCAGCAGCCAAATAACAGGGGGGACTGAAGCTTTCTTT. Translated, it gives CASSQITGGTEAFF.